The 29 T cell receptor beta chains presented below share a single source sample, sequenced in a study of blood T cell repertoires in COVID-19. Here immunoSEQ multiplex PCR was the method, and the copy in TCRdb shows in-frame clones only, minus some. The table records around 25,000 clones, around 83% of them present only once. Sample: peripheral blood. The receptor source for this set is a man in his 70s with active COVID-19.

This clone occurred once. The V call is TRBV5-5, the J call TRBJ2-2, with unresolved D. The CDR3 spans 14 residues. Trimming removed 0 bases from V and 6 bases from J, with 9 bases in between. Germline V lookup: CDR1 SGHKS, CDR2 YYEKEE (reference sequence). The DNA of the CDR3 is TGTGCCAGCAGCTTGGTCGCAGACTCCGGGGAGCTGTTTTTT. This codes for CASSLVADSGELFF.

The chain combines TRBV3-1 (or the pseudogene TRBV3-2) with TRBJ2-1, with 9 bases aligning to TRBD2. CDR1 and CDR2 from the germline V gene are LGHDT and YNNKEL (reference sequence). V lost 1 base to trimming and J lost 10 bases; unmatched junction nucleotides: 8. This CDR3 region has 15 residues. The CDR3 nucleotides are TGTGCCAGCAGCCAAGCGGCTAGCGGGGCCCGGGAGCAGTTCTTC. Residues: CASSQAASGAREQFF.

This clone occurred a few times. The J gene is TRBJ1-1, the V gene TRBV10-3; D possibly corresponds to TRBD1 (5 bases). In germline, CDR1 is ENHRY, CDR2 SYGVKD. The V end was cut by 1 base, the J end by 6 bases, with 18 bases between. The CDR3 runs 16 residues. CDR3 sequence reads: CAISEWQVVLGAEAFF. In DNA form, the CDR3 reads TGTGCCATCAGTGAGTGGCAAGTGGTATTAGGGGCTGAAGCTTTCTTT.

Concerning this clone itself: Additional DNA sequences in this sample encode the identical CDR3. V and J are TRBV6-6 and TRBJ2-1, with no clear D. Trimming stripped 0 bases from V and 4 bases from J, with 7 bases between. CDR3 length equals 14 residues. CDR1 is MNHNY and CDR2 is SVGAGI in the germline V gene (reference sequence). CDR3 sequence (DNA): TGTGCCAGCAGTTACTCACGAGTTTACAATGAGCAGTTCTTC. Its protein product is CASSYSRVYNEQFF.

The CDR3 here is CASSQRGGPYEQYF. The CDR3 DNA sequence: TGTGCCAGCAGCCAACGGGGGGGCCCCTACGAGCAGTACTTC. The chain employs TRBV3-1 (or the pseudogene TRBV3-2) and TRBJ2-7; TRBD2 agrees at 8 bases. The CDR3 is 14 amino acids. Trimming cost V 2 bases and J 2 bases; bases outside gene matches: 2. Germline CDR1 reads LGHDT; CDR2 reads YNNKEL (reference sequence).

The rearrangement joins TRBV7-9 to TRBJ1-6; 7 bases are shared with TRBD1. The CDR3 loop spans 13 amino acids. With 4 bases clipped from V and 10 bases from J, the junction kept 4 bases outside the gene matches. Germline-derived CDR1 and CDR2 are SEHNR and FQNEAQ (reference sequence). The CDR3 coding sequence is TGTGCCAGCAGCTCCGAAGGGGGCTCACCCCTCCACTTT. Its protein product is CASSSEGGSPLHF.

The chain recombines TRBV6-6 with TRBJ2-4; 7 positions match TRBD1. CDR3 length: 13 residues. With V trimmed by 0 bases and J by 12 bases, 5 bases remained unmatched. The germline V gene has CDR1 MNHNY and CDR2 SVGAGI (reference sequence). CDR3 in amino acids: CASSYSQGDPQYF. As DNA, the CDR3 is TGTGCCAGCAGTTACTCGCAGGGGGACCCTCAGTACTTC.

In its sample, this clone ranks as large. The chain carries TRBV6-5 and TRBJ1-1; tentative D call: TRBD1 (5 bases). Germline V gene data show CDR1 as MNHEY and CDR2 as SVGAGI. The CDR3 has 13 residues. The ends were cut back, 6 bases at V and 4 bases at J, with 12 bases in the middle. The CDR3 sequence: CASSHQGSTEAFF. The CDR3 nucleotides are TGTGCCAGCAGCCATCAGGGAAGCACTGAAGCTTTCTTT.

This chain connects TRBV18 to TRBJ2-5; D remains unclear. With 3 bases removed from V and 0 bases from J, the gap between germline ends came to 2 bases. This CDR3 is built from 12 residues. CDR1 KGHSH and CDR2 LQKENI come from the germline V gene. The CDR3 DNA follows: TGTGCCAGCTCACCCTACCAAGAGACCCAGTACTTC. Its protein product is CASSPYQETQYF.

This chain links TRBV6-4 with TRBJ1-1; D gene unclear. The V end lost 6 bases, the J end lost 8 bases, and 16 bases lay between the germline ends. Per germline, CDR1 MRHNA and CDR2 SNTAGT. The CDR3 is 13 amino acids. The CDR3 DNA reads as TGTGCCAGCAGCCCTTTGGCGGGGATGGAAGCTTTCTTT. Encoded protein: CASSPLAGMEAFF.

V usage is TRBV19 and J usage is TRBJ2-6, with D possibly matching TRBD1 (5 bases). With 7 bases removed from V and 0 bases from J, the gap between germline ends came to 10 bases. Germline V gene data show CDR1 as LNHDA and CDR2 as SQIVND (reference sequence). The CDR3 runs 15 residues. The CDR3 is CASKQDPSGANVLTF. The CDR3 DNA reads TGTGCCAGTAAACAGGATCCCTCTGGGGCCAACGTCCTGACTTTC.

The chain carries TRBV6-5 and TRBJ2-2; 8 bases agree with TRBD1. There are 13 residues in the CDR3. Trimming took 4 bases from V and 9 from J; bases not matched to a gene: 4. Per germline, CDR1 MNHEY and CDR2 SVGAGI. CDR3 sequence reads: CASSSTGERELFF. CDR3 DNA sequence: TGTGCCAGCAGTTCGACAGGGGAGCGGGAGCTGTTTTTT.

The chain is built from TRBV5-4 and TRBJ1-2; D may be TRBD1 (6 bases). V was shortened by 3 bases and J by 3 bases, with 12 bases between the two germline ends. This CDR3 region has 14 residues. CDR1 is SGHNT and CDR2 is YYREEE in the germline V gene (reference sequence). CDR3 sequence: CASSSLQGYYGYTF. Written as DNA, the CDR3 is TGTGCCAGCAGCTCACTTCAGGGGTACTATGGCTACACCTTC.

This rearrangement joins TRBV18 to TRBJ2-2; 7 nucleotides match TRBD1. CDR3 length: 15 residues. The V and J ends lost 2 bases and 7 bases, in that order; junction bases with no gene match: 7. The germline CDR1 and CDR2 sequences are KGHSH and LQKENI. CDR3 amino acids: CASSPTGTGVGELFF. The CDR3 nucleotides are TGTGCCAGCTCACCAACTGGAACAGGGGTCGGGGAGCTGTTTTTT.

This clone was seen only once. This sequence joins TRBV5-1 and TRBJ1-4, with 7 bases lining up with TRBD1. Germline CDR1 and CDR2: SGHRS and YFSETQ. The trim removed 5 bases at V and 7 bases at J, leaving 14 bases unmatched. CDR3 length: 16 residues. The CDR3 spells CASSQGTEAIGEKLFF. The CDR3 DNA follows: TGCGCCAGCAGTCAAGGGACAGAGGCAATTGGTGAAAAACTGTTTTTT.

V usage is TRBV5-1 and J usage is TRBJ2-3; no clear D gene. The CDR3 sequence is 13 residues long. Germline V gene sequence: CDR1 SGHRS, CDR2 YFSETQ. Between the trimmed V and J ends, which lost 1 base and 3 bases, there was a span of 6 bases. CDR3 bases: TGCGCCAGCAGCTTGCTACCGACAGATACGCAGTATTTT. It yields the protein CASSLLPTDTQYF.

This chain links TRBV5-6 with TRBJ2-3, with D perhaps matching TRBD1 (5 bases). Between the trimmed V and J ends, which lost 6 bases and 2 bases, there was a span of 16 bases. Germline CDR1 and CDR2: SGHDT and YYEEEE. This CDR3 contains 15 residues. Here the CDR3 reads CASTPAAGITDTQYF. The CDR3 DNA follows: TGTGCCAGCACCCCGGCTGCAGGGATCACAGATACGCAGTATTTT.

The chain joins TRBV5-1 to TRBJ2-1; D uncertain. The ends were cut back, 2 bases at V and 5 bases at J, with 8 bases in the middle. Germline CDR1 is SGHRS and CDR2 is YFSETQ. The CDR3 loop spans 13 amino acids. CDR3 loop: CASSFGQNNEQFF. The CDR3 nucleotides are TGCGCCAGCAGCTTTGGCCAGAACAATGAGCAGTTCTTC.

The chain employs TRBV5-1 and TRBJ1-2, with TRBD1 matching over 7 bases. The V gene end was trimmed by 3 bases and the J gene end by 6 bases; junction bases not matched to a gene: 5. The CDR3 extends over 13 amino acids. Germline loops: CDR1 SGHRS, CDR2 YFSETQ. The CDR3 spells CASSSGQGDGYTF. The CDR3 DNA reads TGCGCCAGCAGCTCGGGTCAGGGGGATGGCTACACCTTC.

Remarks on this clone: An end of the junction does not agree with germline; a read error may underlie this. The genes are TRBV10-1 and TRBJ2-2; 10 bases fit TRBD1. This CDR3 has 14 amino acids. Germline CDR1 and CDR2: WNHNN and SYGVQD (reference sequence). The DNA for the CDR3 is TGCGCCCGCAGCGGACAGGGGGGGACCGGGGAGCTGTTTTTT. This gives the protein CARSGQGGTGELFF.

This sequence joins TRBV3-1 (or the pseudogene TRBV3-2) and TRBJ2-2; a possible D gene is TRBD1 (5 bases). The CDR3 runs 15 residues. The germline V gene has CDR1 LGHDT and CDR2 YNNKEL (reference sequence). Trimming stripped 4 bases from V and 6 bases from J, with 15 bases between. The chain's CDR3 is CASSPPIWGAGELFF. The CDR3 DNA sequence: TGTGCCAGCAGCCCTCCCATTTGGGGCGCCGGGGAGCTGTTTTTT.

V gene TRBV27 combines with J gene TRBJ2-5; 9 bases are shared with TRBD2. The V segment lost 0 bases and the J segment 3 bases; nucleotides outside the gene matches: 11. This CDR3 has 18 residues. CDR1 MNHEY and CDR2 SMNVEV come from the germline V gene (reference sequence). The CDR3 loop is CASSLSGAGGPNKETQYF. The CDR3 DNA reads TGTGCCAGCAGTTTATCGGGGGCGGGGGGGCCTAATAAAGAGACCCAGTACTTC.

This rearrangement joins TRBV12-5 to TRBJ2-7; D is possibly TRBD1 (6 bases). CDR1 and CDR2 from the germline V gene are LGHNT and FRNRAP. Trimming cost V 2 bases and J 0 bases, with 17 bases left between them. CDR3 length equals 17 residues. This chain's CDR3 is CASGLIFDRTSSYEQYF. CDR3 coding DNA: TGTGCTAGTGGTTTGATTTTTGACAGGACCAGCTCCTACGAGCAGTACTTC.

The sample holds a few counts of this clone. V is TRBV7-9 and J is TRBJ1-1; TRBD1 aligns across 9 bases. V lost 2 bases, J lost 0 bases, and 7 bases stayed unmatched. Germline V gives CDR1 SEHNR, CDR2 FQNEAQ (reference sequence). The CDR3 runs 17 residues. CDR3 coding DNA: TGTGCCAGCAGCTTAAGCCGGGGACAGGGCATGAACACTGAAGCTTTCTTT. This sequence encodes CASSLSRGQGMNTEAFF.

The chain combines TRBV5-1 with TRBJ2-2, with 9 bases aligning to TRBD1. The length of the CDR3 is 17 residues. CDR1 and CDR2 (germline): SGHRS, YFSETQ. V shed 4 bases, J shed 0 bases, and the junction held 7 bases outside the gene matches. The CDR3 here is CASSTIRDRANTGELFF. The CDR3 nucleotides are TGCGCCAGCAGCACCATCCGGGACAGGGCGAACACCGGGGAGCTGTTTTTT.

The V gene is TRBV12-3 or TRBV12-4, the J gene TRBJ1-1; D remains ambiguous. The CDR3 is 13 amino acids. The V end was cut by 6 bases, the J end by 1 base, with 9 bases between. CDR3 sequence: CASSPYGNTEAFF. As DNA, the CDR3 is TGTGCCAGCAGCCCCTATGGGAACACTGAAGCTTTCTTT.

This clone was detected once. This chain joins TRBV27 and TRBJ2-2, with 8 bases matching TRBD2. V lost 4 bases to trimming and J lost 4 bases; unmatched junction nucleotides: 8. CDR1 and CDR2 (germline): MNHEY, SMNVEV (reference sequence). The CDR3 extends over 16 amino acids. CDR3 nucleotides: TGTGCCAGCAGTTATAAGACGGGAGGGGTCACCGGGGAGCTGTTTTTT. Translated, it gives CASSYKTGGVTGELFF.

The genes are TRBV2 and TRBJ1-6, with a possible D match to TRBD1 (5 bases). V lost 7 bases, J lost 7 bases, and 14 bases lay in between. This CDR3 is 14 amino acids long. Germline-derived CDR1 and CDR2 are SNHLY and FYNNEI. This CDR3 reads CASKGDFPNSPLHF. As DNA, the CDR3 is TGTGCCAGCAAAGGGGATTTCCCCAATTCACCCCTCCACTTT.

This rearrangement joins TRBV11-2 to TRBJ2-5; 10 bases are shared with TRBD2. This CDR3 region has 19 residues. Unmatched junction bases numbered 12, after V lost 1 base and J lost 1 base. CDR1 is SGHAT and CDR2 is FQNNGV in the germline V gene. CDR3 sequence (DNA): TGTGCCAGCAGCTTAGCCTTTAGTCGTCTAGCGGGAGCCCAAGAGACCCAGTACTTC. It translates to CASSLAFSRLAGAQETQYF.